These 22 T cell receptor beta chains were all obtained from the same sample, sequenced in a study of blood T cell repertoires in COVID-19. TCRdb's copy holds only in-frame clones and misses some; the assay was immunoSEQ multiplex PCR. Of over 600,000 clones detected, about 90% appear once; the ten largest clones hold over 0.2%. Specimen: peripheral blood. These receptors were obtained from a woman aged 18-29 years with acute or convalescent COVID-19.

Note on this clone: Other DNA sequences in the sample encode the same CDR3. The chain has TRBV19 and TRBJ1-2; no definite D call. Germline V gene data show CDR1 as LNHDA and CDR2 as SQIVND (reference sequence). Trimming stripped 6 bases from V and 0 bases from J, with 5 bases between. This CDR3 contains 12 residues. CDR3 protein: CASRQANYGYTF. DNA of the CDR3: TGTGCCAGTAGGCAGGCTAACTATGGCTACACCTTC. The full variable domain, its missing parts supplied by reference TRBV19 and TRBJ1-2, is DGGITQSPKYLFRKEGQNVTLSCEQNLNHDAMYWYRQDPGQGLRLIYYSQIVNDFQKGDIAEGYSVSREKKESFPLTVTSAQKNPTAFYLCASRQANYGYTFGSGTRLTVV.

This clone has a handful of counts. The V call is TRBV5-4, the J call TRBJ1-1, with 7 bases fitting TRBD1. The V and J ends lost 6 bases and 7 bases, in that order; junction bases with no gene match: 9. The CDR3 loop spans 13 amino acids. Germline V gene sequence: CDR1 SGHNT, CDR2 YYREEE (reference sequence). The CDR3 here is CASNLQGSIEAFF. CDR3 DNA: TGTGCCAGCAACTTACAGGGGTCCATTGAAGCTTTCTTT.

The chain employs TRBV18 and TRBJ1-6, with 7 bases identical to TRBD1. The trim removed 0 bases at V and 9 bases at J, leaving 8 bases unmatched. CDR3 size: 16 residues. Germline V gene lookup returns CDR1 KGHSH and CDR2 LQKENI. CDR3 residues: CASSPPGQDILSPLHF. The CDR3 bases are TGTGCCAGCTCACCACCCGGACAGGATATCCTTTCACCCCTCCACTTT. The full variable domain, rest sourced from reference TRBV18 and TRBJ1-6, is NAGVMQNPRHLVRRRGQEARLRCSPMKGHSHVYWYRQLPEEGLKFMVYLQKENIIDESGMPKERFSAEFPKEGPSILRIQQVVRGDSAAYFCASSPPGQDILSPLHFGNGTRLTVT.

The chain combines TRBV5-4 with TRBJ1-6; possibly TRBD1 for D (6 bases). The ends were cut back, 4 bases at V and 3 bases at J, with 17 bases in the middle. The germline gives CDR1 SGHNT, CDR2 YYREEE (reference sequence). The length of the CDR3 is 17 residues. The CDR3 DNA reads TGTGCCAGCAGCGTTATGACAGGTCCCCTCTATAATTCACCCCTCCACTTT. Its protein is CASSVMTGPLYNSPLHF.

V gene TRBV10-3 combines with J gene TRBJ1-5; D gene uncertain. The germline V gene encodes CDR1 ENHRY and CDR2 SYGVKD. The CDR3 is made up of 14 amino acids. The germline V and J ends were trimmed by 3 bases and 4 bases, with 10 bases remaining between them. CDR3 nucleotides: TGTGCCATCAGTGACGGAGGCCAGAATCAGCCCCAGCATTTT. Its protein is CAISDGGQNQPQHF.

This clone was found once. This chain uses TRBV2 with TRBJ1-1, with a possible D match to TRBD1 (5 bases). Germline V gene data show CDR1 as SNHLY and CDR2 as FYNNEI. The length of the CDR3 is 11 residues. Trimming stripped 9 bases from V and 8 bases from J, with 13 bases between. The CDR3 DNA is TGTGCCAGGCGAGTGCGGGGGGAAGCTTTCTTT. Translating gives CARRVRGEAFF.

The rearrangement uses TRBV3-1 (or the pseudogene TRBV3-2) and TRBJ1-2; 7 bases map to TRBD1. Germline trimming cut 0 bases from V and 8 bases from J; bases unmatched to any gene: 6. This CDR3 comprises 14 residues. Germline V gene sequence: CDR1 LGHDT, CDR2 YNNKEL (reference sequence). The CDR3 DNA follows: TGTGCCAGCAGCCAAGATACGACAGGGAGCGGCTACACCTTC. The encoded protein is CASSQDTTGSGYTF.

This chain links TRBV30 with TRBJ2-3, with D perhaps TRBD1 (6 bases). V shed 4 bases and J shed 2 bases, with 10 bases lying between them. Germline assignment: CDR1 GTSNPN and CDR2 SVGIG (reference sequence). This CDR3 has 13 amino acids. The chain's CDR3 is CAWMGADTDTQYF. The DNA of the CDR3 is TGTGCCTGGATGGGGGCTGACACAGATACGCAGTATTTT.

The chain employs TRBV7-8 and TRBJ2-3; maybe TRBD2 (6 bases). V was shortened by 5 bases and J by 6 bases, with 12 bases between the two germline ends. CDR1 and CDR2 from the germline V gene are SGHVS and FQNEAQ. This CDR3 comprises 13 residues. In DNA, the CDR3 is TGTGCCAGCAGCGGAGTGGGGGGTGATACGCAGTATTTT. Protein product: CASSGVGGDTQYF.

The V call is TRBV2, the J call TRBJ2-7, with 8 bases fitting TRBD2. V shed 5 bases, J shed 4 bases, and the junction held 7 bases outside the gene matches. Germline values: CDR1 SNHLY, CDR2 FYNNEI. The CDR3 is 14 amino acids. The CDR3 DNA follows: TGTGCCAGCAGTCCCCCGGGGGGGCGGTACGAGCAGTACTTC. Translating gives CASSPPGGRYEQYF.

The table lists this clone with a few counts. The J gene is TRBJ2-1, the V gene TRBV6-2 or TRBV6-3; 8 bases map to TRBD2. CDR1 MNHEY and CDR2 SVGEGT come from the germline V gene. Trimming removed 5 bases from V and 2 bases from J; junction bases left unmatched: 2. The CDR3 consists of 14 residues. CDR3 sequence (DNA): TGTGCCAGCAGTGGTAGCGGGGCCTACAATGAGCAGTTCTTC. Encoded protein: CASSGSGAYNEQFF.

As DNA, the CDR3 is TGTGCCAGCAGCCAAGATGGGGGCGACTACGAGCAGTACTTC. The encoded protein is CASSQDGGDYEQYF. The chain links TRBV14 to TRBJ2-7, with a possible D match to TRBD1 (6 bases). The CDR3 spans 14 residues. CDR1 is SGHDN and CDR2 is FVKESK in the germline V gene. V dropped 0 bases and J dropped 3 bases, with 9 bases sitting between them.

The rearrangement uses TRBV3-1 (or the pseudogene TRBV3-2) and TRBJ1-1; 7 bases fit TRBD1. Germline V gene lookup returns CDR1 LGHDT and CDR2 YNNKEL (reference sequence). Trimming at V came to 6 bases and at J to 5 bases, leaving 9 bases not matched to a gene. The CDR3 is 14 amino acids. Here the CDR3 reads CASSHGTARTEAFF. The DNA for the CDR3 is TGTGCCAGCAGTCATGGGACAGCAAGAACTGAAGCTTTCTTT.

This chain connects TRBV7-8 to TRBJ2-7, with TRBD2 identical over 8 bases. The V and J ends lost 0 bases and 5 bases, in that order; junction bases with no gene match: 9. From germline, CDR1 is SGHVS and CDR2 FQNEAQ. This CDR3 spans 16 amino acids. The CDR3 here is CASSLASGGILDEQYF. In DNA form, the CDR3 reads TGTGCCAGCAGCTTAGCGTCGGGGGGGATCCTCGACGAGCAGTACTTC. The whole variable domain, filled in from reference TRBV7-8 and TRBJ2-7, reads GAGVSQSPRYKVAKRGQDVALRCDPISGHVSLFWYQQALGQGPEFLTYFQNEAQLDKSGLPSDRFFAERPEGSVSTLKIQRTQQEDSAVYLCASSLASGGILDEQYFGPGTRLTVT.

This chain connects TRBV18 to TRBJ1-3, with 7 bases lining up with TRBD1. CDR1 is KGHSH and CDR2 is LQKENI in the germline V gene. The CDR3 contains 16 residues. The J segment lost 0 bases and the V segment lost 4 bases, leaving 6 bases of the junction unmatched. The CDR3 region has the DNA TGTGCCAGCTCACGGTGGGACAGAGACTCTGGAAACACCATATATTTT. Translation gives CASSRWDRDSGNTIYF.

CDR3 nucleotides: TGTGCCAGCAGCAACCTCGGGGACACCGGGGAGCTGTTTTTT. Amino acids: CASSNLGDTGELFF. The V call is TRBV6-2 or TRBV6-3, the J call TRBJ2-2; maybe TRBD2 (5 bases). The CDR3 is 14 amino acids. In germline, CDR1 is MNHEY, CDR2 SVGEGT. The ends were cut back, 6 bases at V and 3 bases at J, with 11 bases in the middle.

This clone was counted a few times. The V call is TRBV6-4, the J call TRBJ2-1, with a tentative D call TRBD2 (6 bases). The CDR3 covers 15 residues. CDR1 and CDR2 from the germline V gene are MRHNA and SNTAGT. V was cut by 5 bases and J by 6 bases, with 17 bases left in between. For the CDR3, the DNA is TGTGCCAGCAGTCCACTAGCCGGAAGTTTCAATGAGCAGTTCTTC. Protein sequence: CASSPLAGSFNEQFF.

For the CDR3, the DNA is TGTGCCAGTAAGCGGGACAGGAGTCGGGCTGAAGCTTTCTTT. This codes for CASKRDRSRAEAFF. V usage is TRBV19 and J usage is TRBJ1-1; 8 bases are shared with TRBD1. CDR3 size: 14 residues. J gave up 6 bases and V 7 bases, and 10 bases lay outside the gene matches. Germline CDR1 reads LNHDA; CDR2 reads SQIVND (reference sequence).

This chain's CDR3 is CASSEGGPSYEQYF. The CDR3 DNA reads TGTGCCAGCAGTGAGGGCGGGCCCTCCTACGAGCAGTACTTC. The chain has TRBV6-1 and TRBJ2-7; a weak D match, TRBD2 (5 bases). CDR1 is MNHNS and CDR2 is SASEGT in the germline V gene. The V gene lost 3 bases and the J gene lost 0 bases, with 9 bases spanning the gap. The CDR3 totals 14 residues.

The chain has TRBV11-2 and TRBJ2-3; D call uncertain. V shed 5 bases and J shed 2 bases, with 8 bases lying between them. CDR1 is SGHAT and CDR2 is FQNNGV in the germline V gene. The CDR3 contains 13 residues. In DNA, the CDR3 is TGTGCCAGCAGCCGGGTCCCCACAGATACGCAGTATTTT. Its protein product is CASSRVPTDTQYF.

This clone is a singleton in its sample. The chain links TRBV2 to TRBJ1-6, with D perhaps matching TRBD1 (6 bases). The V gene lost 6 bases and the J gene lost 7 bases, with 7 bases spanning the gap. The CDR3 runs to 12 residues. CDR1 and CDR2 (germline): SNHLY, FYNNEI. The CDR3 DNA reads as TGTGCCAGCAGGAGGGGGAATTCACCCCTCCACTTT. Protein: CASRRGNSPLHF.

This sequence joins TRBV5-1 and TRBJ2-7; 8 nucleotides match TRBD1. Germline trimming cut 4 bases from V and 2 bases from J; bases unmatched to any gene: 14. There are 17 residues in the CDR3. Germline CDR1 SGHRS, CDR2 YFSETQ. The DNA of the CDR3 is TGCGCCAGCAGCCTGGGACCTGGGGCACAGGGGGCCTACGAGCAGTACTTC. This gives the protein CASSLGPGAQGAYEQYF.